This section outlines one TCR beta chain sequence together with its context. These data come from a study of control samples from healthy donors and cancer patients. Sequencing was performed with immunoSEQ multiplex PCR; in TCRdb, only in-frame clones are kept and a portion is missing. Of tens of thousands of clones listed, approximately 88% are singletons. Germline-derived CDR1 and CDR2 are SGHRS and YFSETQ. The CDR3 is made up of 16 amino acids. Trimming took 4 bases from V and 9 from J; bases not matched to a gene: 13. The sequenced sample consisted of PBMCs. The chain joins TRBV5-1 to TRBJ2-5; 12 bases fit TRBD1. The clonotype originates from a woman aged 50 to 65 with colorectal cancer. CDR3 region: CASSLSGTGGTGAQYF. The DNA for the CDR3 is TGCGCCAGCAGCCTATCCGGGACAGGGGGCACGGGGGCCCAGTACTTC.